This passage covers 5 T cell receptor beta chains from one sample sequenced in a study of blood T cell repertoires in COVID-19. TCRdb's table, derived via immunoSEQ multiplex PCR, lists solely in-frame clones and lacks some. The data contain 330,000 or so clones, 88% of them singletons. Sequenced sample: PBMCs or T cells enriched from blood (not recorded which). All receptors come from a man aged 25 to 45 who had recovered from COVID-19.

This chain uses TRBV19 with TRBJ2-2; tentative D call: TRBD2 (6 bases). Germline loops: CDR1 LNHDA, CDR2 SQIVND (reference sequence). The CDR3 is made up of 14 amino acids. The V end was cut by 2 bases, the J end by 4 bases, with 8 bases between. CDR3 coding DNA: TGTGCCAGTAGTATACGGGGAGGCACCGGGGAGCTGTTTTTT. Translating it yields CASSIRGGTGELFF.

The chain uses TRBV24-1 and TRBJ1-2; a possible D gene is TRBD1 (5 bases). Trimming shortened V by 4 bases and J by 8 bases, and 10 bases separated the two germline ends. Germline V lookup: CDR1 KGHDR, CDR2 SFDVKD. This CDR3 is built from 12 residues. CDR3 sequence (DNA): TGTGCCACCAGTGAGTCAGGGAACGGCTACACCTTC. Its protein product is CATSESGNGYTF.

The rearrangement links TRBV11-2 to TRBJ2-3; 11 bases match TRBD2. This CDR3 has 17 residues. J gave up 3 bases and V 8 bases, and 13 bases lay outside the gene matches. CDR1 and CDR2 (germline): SGHAT, FQNNGV. The CDR3 bases are TGTGCCAGCTGCGGGGTTAGCGGGGGGGATCGGACAGATACGCAGTATTTT. Its translation: CASCGVSGGDRTDTQYF.

The rearrangement links TRBV6-5 to TRBJ2-6; D ambiguous. With 5 bases removed from V and 4 bases from J, the gap between germline ends came to 12 bases. Germline assignment: CDR1 MNHEY and CDR2 SVGAGI. This CDR3 region has 15 residues. Here the CDR3 reads CASSLIVGGANVLTF. Written as DNA, the CDR3 is TGTGCCAGCAGTCTAATCGTCGGGGGGGCCAACGTCCTGACTTTC.

This clone was seen just once. This rearrangement joins TRBV5-1 to TRBJ2-1; D is unclear. The CDR3 is 12 amino acids. Trimming removed 4 bases at V and 5 bases at J, with 7 bases between. The germline V gene has CDR1 SGHRS and CDR2 YFSETQ. The CDR3 region is CASSRVNNEQFF. The CDR3 DNA reads as TGCGCCAGCAGCAGAGTGAACAATGAGCAGTTCTTC.